This T cell receptor (beta chain) was identified in a study of CD8 T cells in ankylosing spondylitis. Study outcomes and limitations: There were earlier reports of some motif variants in reactive arthritis synovial fluid and blood. Characteristic, it appeared, of ankylosing spondylitis blood was a TCR beta motif of seven or eight highly homologous variants.

This CDR3 region has 16 residues. V lost 5 bases to trimming and J lost 3 bases; unmatched junction nucleotides: 9. Germline loops: CDR1 DFQATT, CDR2 SNEGSKA (reference sequence). Concerning this clonotype itself: Its antigen is not known.

By quantitative 5'-RACE with molecular barcodes, the TCR beta libraries were made. TCRdb redid the calling of the 5' RACE reads with MiXCR, one entry per CDR3 protein. The sample has approximately 440,000 distinct CDR3 sequences; more than 15% are singletons. The gene calls are TRBV20-1 and TRBJ2-1, with 11 nucleotides matching TRBD2. The sequence came from a male donor with ankylosing spondylitis. The sample was blood, either unsorted or a sorted T cell fraction (not recorded which). The CDR3 reads CSASKGSGRDYNEQFF. CDR3 DNA: TGCAGTGCTTCAAAAGGTAGCGGGAGGGACTACAATGAGCAGTTCTTC.